A selection of T cell receptor beta chains follows, all from one sample in a study of neurological immune-mediated disorders. TCRdb fed the 5' RACE reads into MiXCR, producing one record per CDR3 protein. This table holds roughly 74,000 distinct CDR3 sequences, 4% to 6% found once. What was sequenced was PBMCs. The receptors were sampled from a young man with multiple sclerosis. Both conserved end residues are part of each CDR3. The D gene is left open where the match is weak. Size is stated for part of the rows, as once, few or many counts, or as a class when the clone is expanded.

clone_size,j_call,v_call,d_call,cdr3_nt,cdr3_aa
many,TRBJ1-3,TRBV15,.,TGTGCCACCAGCAGAGAACGCATCTCTGGAAACACCATATATTTT,CATSRERISGNTIYF
many,TRBJ1-1,TRBV5-1,.,TGCGCCAGCAGCTTGGGACCAAAGCGGAACACTGAAGCTTTCTTT,CASSLGPKRNTEAFF
many,TRBJ2-5,TRBV20-1,TRBD1,TGCAGTGCTGGGGGCCGGGACAGCGCTCAAGAGACCCAGTACTTC,CSAGGRDSAQETQYF
many,TRBJ2-7,TRBV5-1,.,TGCGCCAGCAGCCCCAACAGAGGTCTTTACGAGCAGTACTTC,CASSPNRGLYEQYF
many,TRBJ2-3,TRBV24-1,TRBD1,TGTGCCACCAGTGAGTATCGACAGGGGCCCGATACGCAGTATTTT,CATSEYRQGPDTQYF
many,TRBJ1-2,TRBV12-3/TRBV12-4,.,TGTGCCAGCGGTACCGGGACATTAAATGGCTACACCTTC,CASGTGTLNGYTF
many,TRBJ1-1,TRBV5-1,TRBD1,TGCGCCAGCAGCCCGGACAGGCGTCAAGCTTTCTTT,CASSPDRRQAFF
many,TRBJ1-1,TRBV5-1,.,TGCGCCAGCAGTGCAGGTATGAACACTGAAGCTTTCTTT,CASSAGMNTEAFF
few,TRBJ1-3,TRBV12-3/TRBV12-4,.,TGTGCCAGCAGTTTGGGTGAGCTCAACTCTGGAAACACCATATATTTT,CASSLGELNSGNTIYF
.,TRBJ2-7,TRBV5-1,TRBD1,TGCGCCAGCAGCTTAACAGGGGCTACCTACGAGCAGTACTTC,CASSLTGATYEQYF
.,TRBJ1-6,TRBV5-6,.,TGTGCCAGCAGCTTCTCAACAGGAATGGGATCACCCCTCCACTTT,CASSFSTGMGSPLHF
many,TRBJ2-7,TRBV5-1,TRBD2,TGCGCCAGCAGCCCTTGGACTAGCGGGAGGGGAGCCTACGAGCAGTACTTC,CASSPWTSGRGAYEQYF
.,TRBJ1-6,TRBV5-1,.,TGCGCCAGCAGCTTGGAGGGGGAGGTTTCACCCCTCAACTTT,CASSLEGEVSPLNF
.,TRBJ2-3,TRBV5-1,.,TGCGCCAGCAGCAACGACTGGGGGAGCACAGATACGCAGTATTTT,CASSNDWGSTDTQYF
many,TRBJ1-5,TRBV15,.,TGTGCCACCAGCAGAGATTCGAGCAATCAGCCCCAGCATTTT,CATSRDSSNQPQHF
many,TRBJ2-1,TRBV9,.,TGTGCCAGCAGCCCTGGGACATCTTCCTACAATGAGCAGTTCTTC,CASSPGTSSYNEQFF
few,TRBJ2-7,TRBV10-3,.,TGTGCCATCAATGGGACGGTTACTAGCTACGAGCAGTACTTC,CAINGTVTSYEQYF
few,TRBJ1-5,TRBV5-1,.,TGCGCCAGCAGCTTGGAGGGCCTTAATCAGCCCCAGAATTTT,CASSLEGLNQPQNF
many,TRBJ2-7,TRBV10-3,TRBD1,TGTGCCATCAGTCTGACAGGGGGATACGAGCAGTACTTC,CAISLTGGYEQYF
many,TRBJ2-3,TRBV29-1,.,TGCAGCGTGCGTGGCAGGGTGTCAGATACGCAGTATTTT,CSVRGRVSDTQYF
many,TRBJ1-6,TRBV20-1,.,TGCAGTGCTTTTAAGAACAGGGTTAATTCACCCCTCCACTTT,CSAFKNRVNSPLHF
many,TRBJ2-1,TRBV20-1,.,TGCAGTGCTAGACTAGCGAGAGCCTACAATGAGCAGTTCTTC,CSARLARAYNEQFF
many,TRBJ1-1,TRBV28,.,TGTGCCAGCAGTTTCAGGGGTGCCACTGAAGCTTTCTTT,CASSFRGATEAFF
many,TRBJ2-1,TRBV20-1,.,TGCAGTGCTAAGTCTGGCCTCTACAATGAGCAGTTCTTC,CSAKSGLYNEQFF
many,TRBJ1-3,TRBV6-5,.,TGTGCCGCGGGGGGCAATGGAAACACCATATATTTT,CAAGGNGNTIYF
many,TRBJ2-4,TRBV12-3/TRBV12-4,.,TGTGCCAGCAGTTTAGCGGGGGGTAGTAAAAACATTCAGTACTTC,CASSLAGGSKNIQYF
few,TRBJ2-1,TRBV20-1,TRBD2,TGCAGTGCTAGAGATCCCAGCGGGAGGGGGGAGAATGAGCAGTTCTTC,CSARDPSGRGENEQFF
many,TRBJ2-3,TRBV7-2,TRBD2,TGTGCCAGCAGCCGGGGACTAGCGGGAGATACGCAGTATTTT,CASSRGLAGDTQYF
many,TRBJ1-1,TRBV12-3/TRBV12-4,TRBD1,TGTGCCAGCAGTTTCCTACGACAGGGACCGTTGAACACTGAAGCTTTCTTT,CASSFLRQGPLNTEAFF
many,TRBJ2-7,TRBV6-2/TRBV6-3,.,TGTGCCAGCAGCCGGGAGTCCCCCTACGAGCAGTACTTC,CASSRESPYEQYF
many,TRBJ2-2,TRBV19,.,TGTGCCAGTGGAAGCGGTAGAGCCGGGGAGCTGTTTTTT,CASGSGRAGELFF
many,TRBJ2-3,TRBV20-1,.,TGCAGTGCCAACGCTGCCTCCTCAGGGGTCACAGATACGCAGTATTTT,CSANAASSGVTDTQYF
many,TRBJ1-2,TRBV29-1,.,TGCAGCGTTTACGATCAGACTTACTATGGCTACACCTTC,CSVYDQTYYGYTF
many,TRBJ2-5,TRBV6-5,.,TGTGCCAGCAGTTACTCTTCTCATGGGGAGACCCAGTACTTC,CASSYSSHGETQYF
.,TRBJ1-2,TRBV2,.,TGTGCCAGCAGTTTCTTTGGGGGCGACTATGGCTACACCTTC,CASSFFGGDYGYTF
many,TRBJ2-4,TRBV3-1,TRBD2,TGTGCCAGCAGCCACACCGGAGGGGCAAGCGGGGGGTCCCAGAAAAACATTCAGTACTTC,CASSHTGGASGGSQKNIQYF
many,TRBJ1-4,TRBV12-3/TRBV12-4,.,TGTGCCAGCAGTTTATGGGGGCTCGGTCCCAATGAAAAACTGTTTTTT,CASSLWGLGPNEKLFF
.,TRBJ2-1,TRBV12-3/TRBV12-4,.,TGTGCCAGCAGCCTACACTTTGGGGGGGAGCAGTTCTTC,CASSLHFGGEQFF
many,TRBJ2-2,TRBV5-1,.,TGCGCCAGCAGCTTACCCCACGCCGGGACCGGGGAGCTGTTTTTT,CASSLPHAGTGELFF
many,TRBJ2-1,TRBV5-1,.,TGCGCCAGCAGCTTGGTAGCAGGGGCCCCGGGGGAGCAGTTCTTC,CASSLVAGAPGEQFF
many,TRBJ2-5,TRBV29-1,.,TGCAGCGTCTGTGGGGGGGCCAGAGAGACCCAGTACTTC,CSVCGGARETQYF
many,TRBJ2-7,TRBV24-1,.,TGTGCCACCAGTGACCCTAAAACGGGGCCTACCTACGAGCAGTACTTC,CATSDPKTGPTYEQYF
many,TRBJ2-7,TRBV5-1,TRBD2,TGCGCCAGCAGCTCCCTGGGGACTAGCGGGAAGGACGAGCAGTACTTC,CASSSLGTSGKDEQYF
many,TRBJ1-5,TRBV10-3,.,TGTGCCACCACTGGGACTGATGATCAGCCCCAGAATTTT,CATTGTDDQPQNF
many,TRBJ1-5,TRBV6-2/TRBV6-3,TRBD1,TGTGCCAGCAGCCCAAGGGGGCAAGGTCAGCCCCAGCATTTT,CASSPRGQGQPQHF
many,TRBJ2-7,TRBV18,.,TGTGCCAGCTCACCACGGGGGACCTTGAGGGAGCAGTACTTC,CASSPRGTLREQYF
many,TRBJ2-1,TRBV7-2,TRBD1,TGTGCCAGCAGCTTTAGGACAGGCGGGAATGAGCAGTTCTTC,CASSFRTGGNEQFF
many,TRBJ2-7,TRBV20-1,.,TGCGGATCCTCACCGGACAGAAGATCCTACGAGCAGTACTTC,CGSSPDRRSYEQYF
.,TRBJ2-7,TRBV6-6,.,TGTGCCAACAGCCCACAGGAGGGCCACTACTTC,CANSPQEGHYF
many,TRBJ1-3,TRBV2,.,TGTGCCAGCAGTGAGGGAGACTCTGGAAACACCATATATTTT,CASSEGDSGNTIYF
many,TRBJ1-5,TRBV6-1,.,TGTGCCAGCATCCCGGGGTATAGCAATCAGCCCCAGCATTTT,CASIPGYSNQPQHF
many,TRBJ2-7,TRBV3-1,.,TGTGCCAGCAGCCTCGGGGACTACGAGCAGTACTTC,CASSLGDYEQYF
many,TRBJ1-6,TRBV20-1,TRBD1,TGCAGTGCAGACGGACAGGCGGAAAATTCACCCCTCCACTTT,CSADGQAENSPLHF
many,TRBJ2-3,TRBV4-3,TRBD2,TGCGCCAGCAGCCCTGGACTAGCGGGAAGCTCTAGCACAGATACGCAGTATTTT,CASSPGLAGSSSTDTQYF
many,TRBJ2-7,TRBV12-3/TRBV12-4,.,TGTGCCAGCAGTGAGACCCCTTCCGAGCAGTACTTC,CASSETPSEQYF
few,TRBJ2-7,TRBV7-6,TRBD2,TGTGCCAGCAGCTCTCTAGCGGGAGAGGGGGCCTACGAGCAGTACTTC,CASSSLAGEGAYEQYF
many,TRBJ2-7,TRBV25-1,.,TGTGCCAGCGGGGACCTTCCAGGGGAGCAGTACTTC,CASGDLPGEQYF
many,TRBJ2-7,TRBV20-1,.,TGCAGTGCTAGTAACTCAGTCCTCCGCTACGAGCAGTACTTC,CSASNSVLRYEQYF
few,TRBJ2-7,TRBV4-3,.,TGCGCCAGCAGCCAAGATTTTGGGCCAGCCTACGAGCAGTACTTC,CASSQDFGPAYEQYF
many,TRBJ2-1,TRBV5-1,TRBD2,TGCGCCAGCAGCTTTCCGGGACTAGCTGCCAATGAGCAGTTCTTC,CASSFPGLAANEQFF